The source of this TCR beta chain is a study of T-cell memory formation after mild COVID-19. Study details: TCR clusters were mostly donor specific.

This clonotype was detected a few times. Libraries for TCRalpha and TCRbeta carried sample barcodes and unique molecular identifiers via 5'RACE. TCRdb re-called the 5' RACE reads through MiXCR, storing one row per CDR3 protein. This repertoire shows fewer than 600,000 distinct CDR3 sequences, about 20% found once; its top ten account for about 8.2%. Germline CDR1 SEHNR, CDR2 FQNEAQ (reference sequence). Unmatched junction bases numbered 12, after V lost 5 bases and J lost 3 bases. This CDR3 region has 16 residues. This chain links TRBV7-9 with TRBJ1-2; 7 bases map to TRBD1. Input material: PBMCs or a T cell subset sorted from them (not recorded which). The clonotype comes from an adult woman who had mild COVID-19 (a few samples of this study predate the infection). Cell type and time point are not known. CDR3 sequence (DNA): TGTGCCAGCAGCCCTATAGGCAGGGGGTTGGACTATGGCTACACCTTC. Encoded protein: CASSPIGRGLDYGYTF.